These 18 T cell receptor beta chains came from one sample sequenced in a study of T cell clones after liver transplantation. The assay was immunoSEQ multiplex PCR, and TCRdb's table has in-frame clones only and misses some. The sample includes some 110,000 clones, 75% to 85% of them seen just once. The material was CD4+ T cells from blood, obtained before liver transplant. Receptors originate from a human donor who received a liver transplant.

V gene TRBV7-8 combines with J gene TRBJ2-7; 11 bases match TRBD1. CDR1 SGHVS and CDR2 FQNEAQ come from the germline V gene. V shed 5 bases and J 5 bases; nucleotides not matched to a gene: 5. The CDR3 covers 14 residues. As DNA, the CDR3 is TGTGCCAGCAGCCAGACGGGACAGGGGGACGAGCAGTACTTC. Its translation is CASSQTGQGDEQYF.

This clone occurred once. V usage is TRBV6-5 and J usage is TRBJ2-5; D is uncertain. CDR3 length equals 13 residues. Germline V gene sequence: CDR1 MNHEY, CDR2 SVGAGI. V dropped 8 bases and J dropped 4 bases, with 14 bases sitting between them. CDR3 sequence reads: CASGRALAETQYF. In nucleotides, the CDR3 is TGTGCCAGCGGTAGGGCCCTGGCAGAGACCCAGTACTTC.

V and J are TRBV5-1 and TRBJ1-1; 10 bases are a match to TRBD1. The V and J ends lost 4 bases and 6 bases, in that order; junction bases with no gene match: 9. The CDR3 has 15 residues. Germline assignment: CDR1 SGHRS and CDR2 YFSETQ. The chain's CDR3 is CASSLNRDRGAEAFF. CDR3 DNA: TGCGCCAGCAGCCTAAACCGGGACAGGGGCGCTGAAGCTTTCTTT. The variable domain in full, completed from reference TRBV5-1 and TRBJ1-1, reads KAGVTQTPRYLIKTRGQQVTLSCSPISGHRSVSWYQQTPGQGLQFLFEYFSETQRNKGNFPGRFSGRQFSNSRSEMNVSTLELGDSALYLCASSLNRDRGAEAFFGQGTRLTVV.

This chain joins TRBV2 and TRBJ2-1; D unresolved. Trimming removed 4 bases at V and 7 bases at J, with 8 bases between. This CDR3 has 12 residues. Germline lookup yields CDR1 SNHLY and CDR2 FYNNEI. CDR3 sequence reads: CASSVLWNEQFF. The CDR3 bases are TGTGCCAGCAGTGTTTTGTGGAATGAGCAGTTCTTC.

The chain is built from TRBV7-3 and TRBJ2-1, with 8 bases identical to TRBD1. V was pared by 4 bases and J by 1 base, with 3 bases of the junction left unmatched. The CDR3 is made up of 15 amino acids. Germline CDR1 is SGHTA and CDR2 is FQGTGA. Written as DNA, the CDR3 is TGTGCCAGCAGCTCCACAGGGGGGTCCTACAATGAGCAGTTCTTC. It is translated as CASSSTGGSYNEQFF.

The rearrangement joins TRBV4-3 to TRBJ1-1; no clear D gene. Trimming removed 1 base from V and 4 bases from J, with 13 bases in between. CDR3 length: 15 amino acids. Germline CDR1 LGHNA, CDR2 YSLEER. The CDR3 DNA sequence: TGCGCCAGCAGCCAAGGGTGGAACCTTGGCACTGAAGCTTTCTTT. Translated: CASSQGWNLGTEAFF.

V usage is TRBV5-1 and J usage is TRBJ2-7; no clear D. Between the trimmed V and J ends, which lost 1 base and 6 bases, there was a span of 14 bases. The length of the CDR3 is 14 residues. Germline CDR1 reads SGHRS; CDR2 reads YFSETQ. The CDR3 coding sequence is TGCGCCAGCAGCTTGCGGGTGGCCTCTTCCGAGCAGTACTTC. As protein: CASSLRVASSEQYF.

The V and J genes are TRBV5-4 and TRBJ2-1, with a tentative D call TRBD1 (6 bases). This CDR3 contains 13 residues. V lost 8 bases and J lost 7, with 16 bases in between. Germline CDR1 reads SGHNT; CDR2 reads YYREEE (reference sequence). The CDR3 DNA reads as TGTGCCAGGACGACACAGGGTGAAAATGAGCAGTTCTTC. Protein: CARTTQGENEQFF.

The genes are TRBV10-3 and TRBJ1-2; 8 bases agree with TRBD1. This CDR3 spans 15 amino acids. J was trimmed by 7 bases and V by 3 bases; bases with no gene match: 10. Germline-derived CDR1 and CDR2 are ENHRY and SYGVKD. CDR3 DNA: TGTGCCATCAGTGATGGAGGCGCAGGGGGCCTTGGCTACACCTTC. Its translation: CAISDGGAGGLGYTF.

The chain is built from TRBV4-3 and TRBJ2-7, with D unclear. The V gene's germline CDR1 is LGHNA and CDR2 YSLEER. V shed 1 base and J shed 2 bases, with 9 bases lying between them. The CDR3 runs 14 residues. DNA of the CDR3: TGCGCCAGCAGCCAAGGTAGTTGGGCCTACGAGCAGTACTTC. Translating it yields CASSQGSWAYEQYF.

Concerning this clone: No DNA is shown, since the ends of the CDR3 on it are uncertain; the CDR3 is the one TCRdb lists. The rearrangement joins TRBV5-8 to TRBJ2-1. Per germline, CDR1 SGHTS and CDR2 YDEGEE. The CDR3 numbers 15 amino acids, ends counted. The CDR3 protein is CASSTSGWGNNEQFF.

The chain joins TRBV4-2 to TRBJ1-1; 7 nucleotides align to TRBD1. Per germline, CDR1 LGHNA and CDR2 YNFKEQ. The length of the CDR3 is 15 residues. Unmatched junction bases numbered 7, after V lost 6 bases and J lost 0 bases. The CDR3 is CASRLEQGLNTEAFF. The DNA for the CDR3 is TGTGCCAGCAGACTCGAACAGGGGTTGAACACTGAAGCTTTCTTT.

This clone occurred a few times. This chain joins TRBV9 and TRBJ2-2; no clear D. This CDR3 region has 15 residues. The germline V and J ends were trimmed by 0 bases and 2 bases, with 8 bases remaining between them. Germline-derived CDR1 and CDR2 are SGDLS and YYNGEE. This CDR3 reads CASSVEGSNTGELFF. CDR3 DNA: TGTGCCAGCAGCGTAGAAGGATCCAACACCGGGGAGCTGTTTTTT.

The rearrangement joins TRBV9 to TRBJ2-5; unclear D gene. The tail of the sequence fits TRBJ2-7 better, so the J call may be wrong. Per the germline V gene, CDR1 is SGDLS and CDR2 is YYNGEE. The CDR3 runs 14 residues. The CDR3 loop is CASSPGSFSYEQYF. In DNA form, the CDR3 reads TGTGCCAGCAGTCCGGGCTCCTTCTCCTACGAGCAGTACTTC.

This clone was counted a few times. This chain joins TRBV11-3 and TRBJ1-3; no definite D call. The V gene's germline CDR1 is SGHNT and CDR2 YENEEA. The CDR3 runs 14 residues. Trimming left V 5 bases short and J 0 bases short, with 8 bases between. CDR3 coding DNA: TGTGCCAGCAGCCCAGGTCTCTCTGGAAACACCATATATTTT. Protein: CASSPGLSGNTIYF.

The chain links TRBV2 to TRBJ2-3; 8 bases map to TRBD1. V lost 5 bases, J lost 1 base, and 5 bases stayed unmatched. Germline CDR1 is SNHLY and CDR2 is FYNNEI. The CDR3 is 15 residues long. The CDR3 here is CASSLAGQGTDTQYF. Here the CDR3 DNA reads TGTGCCAGCAGTCTGGCGGGACAGGGCACAGATACGCAGTATTTT.

This rearrangement joins TRBV10-3 to TRBJ2-7, with 7 bases lining up with TRBD1. The germline CDR1 and CDR2 sequences are ENHRY and SYGVKD. V lost 0 bases and J lost 4; bases outside the gene matches: 3. The CDR3 loop spans 14 amino acids. The CDR3 sequence is CAISESAQGYEQYF. The CDR3 DNA reads as TGTGCCATCAGTGAGTCGGCACAGGGGTACGAGCAGTACTTC.

The chain carries TRBV5-1 and TRBJ1-4, with D uncertain. Germline V CDR1 and CDR2: SGHRS, YFSETQ. V lost 2 bases and J 3 bases, leaving 14 bases between the germline ends. The CDR3 is 16 residues long. CDR3 loop: CASSFRGLQANEKLFF. CDR3 coding DNA: TGCGCCAGCAGCTTTCGTGGATTGCAGGCTAATGAAAAACTGTTTTTT. The full variable domain, its missing parts supplied by reference TRBV5-1 and TRBJ1-4, is KAGVTQTPRYLIKTRGQQVTLSCSPISGHRSVSWYQQTPGQGLQFLFEYFSETQRNKGNFPGRFSGRQFSNSRSEMNVSTLELGDSALYLCASSFRGLQANEKLFFGSGTQLSVL.